At least ten counts were recorded for the clone carrying this T cell receptor (beta chain). Its antigen remains unidentified. Central memory, naive, regulatory and stem cell-like memory CD4+ cells were sorted by CD45RO/CCR7/CD25/CD127/CD95/CD27. Expressed TCRB transcripts were sequenced because the isolated RNA had all been reverse transcribed beforehand. Clones were read by immunoSEQ multiplex PCR, and TCRdb kept only the in-frame ones, dropping some. The repertoire has under 300,000 clones, around a quarter of them found once; the top ten carry under 4.5%. The record originates from a study of beta chain features in type 1 diabetes. Study-wide results and caveats: The similarity of naive, central memory and Treg TCRB repertoires appeared greater among patients than among healthy donors. Insertions at VDJ junctions were less frequent in type 1 diabetes patients. These patients also deleted more nucleotides at the same junctions. All four CD4+ subsets of Type 1 diabetes patients contained TCRB CDR3s that were moderately but significantly shorter.

The V gene's germline CDR1 is ENHRY and CDR2 SYGVKD. This CDR3 spans 15 amino acids. The V gene lost 3 bases and the J gene lost 7 bases, with 18 bases spanning the gap. The sample comprised central memory CD4+ T cells from blood. The gene calls are TRBV10-3 and TRBJ2-5; unclear D gene. The source is a man aged 25 to 45 in good health. The CDR3 DNA is TGTGCCATCAGTGATCGGCCCCCTGAGACTGGGACCCAGTACTTC. It codes for CAISDRPPETGTQYF.